These 14 T cell receptor beta chains share one sample of origin, sequenced in a study of blood T cell repertoires in COVID-19. Sequencing used immunoSEQ multiplex PCR; TCRdb keeps in-frame clones, though not all of them. The sample has roughly 250,000 clones, around nine tenths seen once. The sample comprised peripheral blood. All receptors come from a man in his forties who had recovered from COVID-19.

V gene TRBV6-2 or TRBV6-3 combines with J gene TRBJ1-5, with a tentative D call TRBD1 (6 bases). The CDR3 contains 15 residues. Deletions cut 5 bases from V and 0 bases from J, with 11 bases between. In germline, CDR1 is MNHEY, CDR2 SVGEGT. CDR3 in amino acids: CASSGQTYSNQPQHF. CDR3 coding DNA: TGTGCCAGCAGTGGACAGACATATAGCAATCAGCCCCAGCATTTT.

This clone was counted between two and nine times. The V gene is TRBV2, the J gene TRBJ1-6; D not resolved. Germline V gene sequence: CDR1 SNHLY, CDR2 FYNNEI. Trimming cost V 4 bases and J 6 bases, with 10 bases left between them. The CDR3 covers 14 residues. The CDR3 DNA follows: TGTGCCAGCAGTGCAAGTTACAGTAATTCACCCCTCCACTTT. It translates to CASSASYSNSPLHF.

The rearrangement joins TRBV15 to TRBJ1-2, with D perhaps matching TRBD1 (6 bases). This CDR3 is built from 12 residues. V was pared by 3 bases and J by 5 bases, with 7 bases between. Germline V gene data show CDR1 as LNHNV and CDR2 as YYDKDF (reference sequence). CDR3 nucleotides: TGTGCCACCAGCAGCCAGGGGTATGGCTACACCTTC. The encoded protein is CATSSQGYGYTF.

This CDR3 reads CASSLTGGGSPLHF. The CDR3, as DNA: TGTGCCAGCTCACTTACCGGGGGAGGGTCACCCCTCCACTTT. The chain combines TRBV18 with TRBJ1-6; a weak D match, TRBD1 (5 bases). Trimming pared 4 bases from V and 10 bases from J, leaving 14 bases between. This CDR3 region has 14 residues. Germline V gene sequence: CDR1 KGHSH, CDR2 LQKENI. The full variable domain, in which reference TRBV18 and TRBJ1-6 provide the parts outside the CDR3, is NAGVMQNPRHLVRRRGQEARLRCSPMKGHSHVYWYRQLPEEGLKFMVYLQKENIIDESGMPKERFSAEFPKEGPSILRIQQVVRGDSAAYFCASSLTGGGSPLHFGNGTRLTVT.

This sequence joins TRBV19 and TRBJ2-1; D remains ambiguous. Germline V gene data show CDR1 as LNHDA and CDR2 as SQIVND (reference sequence). The CDR3 sequence is 13 residues long. V gave up 5 bases and J gave up 7 bases, with 12 bases separating them. CDR3 coding DNA: TGTGCCAGTAGTCCCCGCCAGACAAATGAGCAGTTCTTC. Translated: CASSPRQTNEQFF.

A single count supports this clone. This rearrangement joins TRBV10-1 to TRBJ2-3; D ambiguous. V was trimmed by 5 bases and J by 5 bases, leaving 8 bases between them. The CDR3 totals 12 residues. CDR1 is WNHNN and CDR2 is SYGVQD in the germline V gene (reference sequence). CDR3 region: CASSNYGDTQYF. DNA of the CDR3: TGCGCCAGCAGTAACTATGGAGATACGCAGTATTTT.

Only one count was recorded for this clone. For the CDR3, the DNA is TGTGCCAGCAGCCAAGATTTGCTAGCGGGAGGCCAAGAGACCCAGTACTTC. This gives the protein CASSQDLLAGGQETQYF. The chain couples TRBV3-1 (or the pseudogene TRBV3-2) to TRBJ2-5, with TRBD2 matching over 11 bases. From germline, CDR1 is LGHDT and CDR2 YNNKEL (reference sequence). With 0 bases clipped from V and 1 base from J, the junction kept 4 bases outside the gene matches. There are 17 residues in the CDR3.

This chain links TRBV5-1 with TRBJ1-6; D remains unclear. The CDR3 consists of 16 residues. Germline CDR1 reads SGHRS; CDR2 reads YFSETQ. V was trimmed by 0 bases and J by 1 base, leaving 8 bases between them. CDR3 in amino acids: CASSLVTTSYNSPLHF. Here the CDR3 DNA reads TGCGCCAGCAGCTTGGTCACAACATCCTATAATTCACCCCTCCACTTT.

The V call is TRBV5-4, the J call TRBJ2-7, with 9 bases that match TRBD1. CDR3 length: 15 residues. Germline V CDR1 and CDR2: SGHNT, YYREEE (reference sequence). J lost 7 bases, V lost 4 bases, and 12 bases had no gene match. Here the CDR3 DNA reads TGTGCCAGCAGCAGCCGGGACAGGGCTCTAGGGGAGCAGTACTTC. Its translation is CASSSRDRALGEQYF.

V and J are TRBV3-1 (or the pseudogene TRBV3-2) and TRBJ2-6, with TRBD1 as a possible D gene (6 bases). Germline CDR1 reads LGHDT; CDR2 reads YNNKEL (reference sequence). The V end lost 2 bases, the J end lost 0 bases, and 11 bases lay between the germline ends. The CDR3 is 17 amino acids. The CDR3 DNA follows: TGTGCCAGCAGCCAATGGACAGTACCCTCTGGGGCCAACGTCCTGACTTTC. This encodes CASSQWTVPSGANVLTF.

The chain joins TRBV11-2 to TRBJ1-1, with D uncertain. Germline V CDR1 and CDR2: SGHAT, FQNNGV. V lost 5 bases and J 1 base, leaving 5 bases between the germline ends. The CDR3 consists of 12 residues. This chain's CDR3 is CASSRWNTEAFF. CDR3 DNA sequence: TGTGCCAGCAGCCGTTGGAACACTGAAGCTTTCTTT.

This chain connects TRBV7-3 to TRBJ2-7; TRBD2 matches 9 bases. Germline V gene sequence: CDR1 SGHTA, CDR2 FQGTGA. CDR3 length equals 15 residues. With 1 base clipped from V and 4 bases from J, the junction kept 5 bases outside the gene matches. This CDR3 reads CASSLSSSGTYEQYF. Written as DNA, the CDR3 is TGTGCCAGCAGCTTAAGCTCTAGCGGGACTTACGAGCAGTACTTC.

J is TRBJ2-7 and V is TRBV18, with D possibly matching TRBD1 (6 bases). The CDR3 extends over 14 amino acids. V dropped 5 bases and J dropped 6 bases, with 17 bases sitting between them. Germline-derived CDR1 and CDR2 are KGHSH and LQKENI. DNA for the CDR3: TGTGCCAGCTCAAGTACAGGGTTTGGGTCCGAGCAGTACTTC. This translates into CASSSTGFGSEQYF. The variable domain in full, with the rest retrieved from reference TRBV18 and TRBJ2-7, is NAGVMQNPRHLVRRRGQEARLRCSPMKGHSHVYWYRQLPEEGLKFMVYLQKENIIDESGMPKERFSAEFPKEGPSILRIQQVVRGDSAAYFCASSSTGFGSEQYFGPGTRLTVT.

The rearrangement links TRBV3-1 (or the pseudogene TRBV3-2) to TRBJ2-1; 8 bases fit TRBD2. The CDR3 spans 16 residues. V trimming: 1 base; J trimming: 7 bases; junction bases outside the gene matches: 9. Germline V gene lookup returns CDR1 LGHDT and CDR2 YNNKEL (reference sequence). The CDR3 DNA is TGTGCCAGCAGCCAAGTCGGGACTAGTATAAGGAATGAGCAGTTCTTC. Translation gives CASSQVGTSIRNEQFF.